The 25 T cell receptor beta chains presented below share a single source sample, sequenced in a study of blood T cells in healthy people across ages. Then a second PCR, running roughly 7 to 12 cycles, was carried out with a sample-barcoded 5' primer and a J-beta primer mix. Each CDR3 protein is one row after TCRdb ran MiXCR on the 5' RACE reads. The data contain about 930,000 distinct CDR3 sequences, 25% to 30% of them singletons. The same specimen was also included in a second study, on T cells of mothers and their children.

Sequencing was performed on blood. These receptors came from a woman aged 40 to 50 in good health.

The chain is built from TRBV2 and TRBJ2-1, with 10 bases lining up with TRBD2. Trimming took 2 bases from V and 0 from J; bases not matched to a gene: 7. Germline V lookup: CDR1 SNHLY, CDR2 FYNNEI. This CDR3 is 18 amino acids long. DNA for the CDR3: TGTGCCAGCAGTGAACGGCTAGCGGGGGACTACTCCTACAATGAGCAGTTCTTC. It yields the protein CASSERLAGDYSYNEQFF.

This clonotype has more than one count but fewer than ten. The rearrangement uses TRBV25-1 and TRBJ2-5, with 7 bases matching TRBD2. Germline lookup yields CDR1 MGHDK and CDR2 SYGVNS. With V trimmed by 0 bases and J by 4 bases, 5 bases remained unmatched. The CDR3 loop spans 15 amino acids. CDR3 coding DNA: TGTGCCAGCAGTGAATATGGGAGGGGATCAGAGACCCAGTACTTC. Its translation is CASSEYGRGSETQYF.

This clonotype was recorded at least ten times. V and J are TRBV20-1 and TRBJ2-5; 7 bases are shared with TRBD1. The CDR3 consists of 16 residues. V was clipped by 3 bases and J by 3 bases; unmatched bases: 13. The germline CDR1 and CDR2 sequences are DFQATT and SNEGSKA (reference sequence). CDR3 protein: CSASRSHRDRKETQYF. The CDR3 DNA reads TGCAGTGCTAGCCGCAGTCACCGGGACAGAAAAGAGACCCAGTACTTC.

The sample holds many counts of this clonotype. The rearrangement links TRBV4-3 to TRBJ2-5; the D gene is possibly TRBD1 (7 bases). Trimming stripped 4 bases from V and 4 bases from J, with 13 bases between. Germline V CDR1 and CDR2: LGHNA, YSLEER. The CDR3 is made up of 14 amino acids. CDR3 DNA sequence: TGCGCCAGCAGCCCAGGGGGGTTGGGAGAGACCCAGTACTTC. Translated, it gives CASSPGGLGETQYF.

The table lists this clonotype with a few counts. The rearrangement joins TRBV2 to TRBJ2-1; 8 nucleotides match TRBD1. Germline CDR1 SNHLY, CDR2 FYNNEI. The trim removed 6 bases at V and 9 bases at J, leaving 4 bases unmatched. The CDR3 runs 12 residues. This CDR3 is CASRPTGGEQFF. The CDR3 DNA reads as TGTGCCAGCAGACCTACAGGGGGTGAGCAGTTCTTC.

Note on this clonotype: A read error may be the cause here, since a much bigger clone is one base away. The V call is TRBV28, the J call TRBJ2-3; 10 bases are a match to TRBD1. The CDR3 consists of 14 residues. Germline V CDR1 and CDR2: MDHEN, SYDVKM. Here the CDR3 DNA reads TGTGTCAGCAGTTTCCCCGGGACAGGGGAAACGCAGTATTTT. This sequence encodes CVSSFPGTGETQYF.

This sequence joins TRBV5-5 and TRBJ2-5, with TRBD1 matching 9 bases. V was pared by 5 bases and J by 5 bases, with 13 bases of the junction left unmatched. The length of the CDR3 is 16 residues. Germline V CDR1 and CDR2: SGHKS, YYEKEE (reference sequence). The CDR3 nucleotides read TGTGCCAGCAGATGGACCGGGACAGGGAACCGCGAGACCCAGTACTTC. Protein product: CASRWTGTGNRETQYF.

The chain links TRBV28 to TRBJ1-4, with TRBD1 as a possible D gene (5 bases). The CDR3 length is 16 residues. Germline CDR1 MDHEN, CDR2 SYDVKM. V lost 6 bases and J lost 8, with 22 bases in between. The CDR3 region is CASSRRLRGFGEKLFF. The CDR3 region has the DNA TGTGCCAGCAGCAGGAGATTGAGGGGATTTGGAGAAAAACTGTTTTTT.

The gene calls are TRBV20-1 and TRBJ1-5, with unresolved D. V shed 1 base and J shed 2 bases, with 6 bases lying between them. There are 13 residues in the CDR3. Germline V gives CDR1 DFQATT, CDR2 SNEGSKA (reference sequence). CDR3 in DNA: TGCAGTGCTAGAGGGGCAGGCAATCAGCCCCAGCATTTT. It is translated as CSARGAGNQPQHF.

The rearrangement uses TRBV5-5 and TRBJ1-5; D possibly corresponds to TRBD1 (5 bases). The CDR3 covers 16 residues. The germline V gene encodes CDR1 SGHKS and CDR2 YYEKEE (reference sequence). V dropped 4 bases and J dropped 6 bases, with 20 bases sitting between them. CDR3 coding DNA: TGTGCCAGCAGCCCTGAAGCAGGGAGTAGTAGTCAGCCCCAGCATTTT. It yields the protein CASSPEAGSSSQPQHF.

This clonotype was seen at least ten times. This chain connects TRBV13 to TRBJ2-1, with D hard to call. CDR3 length equals 13 residues. Trimming left V 5 bases short and J 8 bases short, with 13 bases between. Germline values: CDR1 PRHDT, CDR2 FYEKMQ (reference sequence). CDR3 bases: TGTGCCAGCAGCCTCACCCCATCGGATGAGCAGTTCTTC. Translation gives CASSLTPSDEQFF.

This chain links TRBV12-3 or TRBV12-4 with TRBJ1-5; 9 bases are shared with TRBD1. The CDR3 extends over 16 amino acids. Trimming at V came to 6 bases and at J to 1 base, leaving 7 bases not matched to a gene. The CDR3 is CASSPTGGRSNQPQHF. Here the CDR3 DNA reads TGTGCCAGCAGCCCAACAGGGGGCCGGAGCAATCAGCCCCAGCATTTT.

Of note for this clonotype: One junction end does not reproduce the germline sequence, and a read error may be involved. The chain employs TRBV5-4 and TRBJ2-7; D is perhaps TRBD1 or TRBD2 (7 bases each). In germline, CDR1 is SGHNT, CDR2 YYREEE (reference sequence). This CDR3 contains 14 residues. The chain's CDR3 is CTSRGTTDPYEQYF. CDR3 nucleotide sequence: TGTACCAGCAGGGGGACTACCGACCCCTACGAGCAGTACTTC.

The V call is TRBV20-1, the J call TRBJ2-4; the match to TRBD2 covers 10 bases. CDR1 and CDR2 (germline): DFQATT, SNEGSKA (reference sequence). There are 13 residues in the CDR3. The CDR3 here is CSLASGGANGQYF. The CDR3, as DNA: TGCAGCCTCGCGAGCGGGGGGGCTAATGGGCAGTACTTC.

This clonotype has ten or more counts. A much larger clone sits a single nucleotide away, making a read error possible. The chain combines TRBV6-2 or TRBV6-3 with TRBJ2-1; no definite D call. Germline CDR1 and CDR2: MNHEY and SVGEGT. V gave up 6 bases and J gave up 8 bases, with 14 bases separating them. The CDR3 extends over 13 amino acids. CDR3 nucleotide sequence: TGTGCCAGCAGCGATTCCTTAGGGTATGAGCAGTTCTTC. It is translated as CASSDSLGYEQFF.

V usage is TRBV9 and J usage is TRBJ2-3, with TRBD2 identical over 13 bases. V was clipped by 3 bases and J by 1 base; unmatched bases: 8. Germline values: CDR1 SGDLS, CDR2 YYNGEE. CDR3 length equals 18 residues. CDR3 sequence: CASSATSGGARGTDTQYF. In DNA form, the CDR3 reads TGTGCCAGCAGCGCTACTAGCGGGGGGGCTCGCGGCACAGATACGCAGTATTTT.

This clonotype has a handful of counts. The gene calls are TRBV20-1 and TRBJ2-3; 15 nucleotides match TRBD2. Germline CDR1 is DFQATT and CDR2 is SNEGSKA (reference sequence). The CDR3 totals 15 residues. Losses at the gene ends were 3 bases for V and 8 bases for J; bases not matched to a gene: 6. The CDR3 DNA reads TGCAGTGCTAGTCCCGGGACTAGCGGGGGGACTACGCAGTATTTT. Residues: CSASPGTSGGTTQYF.

This sequence joins TRBV6-4 and TRBJ2-1; tentative D call: TRBD2 (5 bases). The CDR3 extends over 15 amino acids. Trimming removed 1 base from V and 7 bases from J, with 14 bases in between. Germline values: CDR1 MRHNA, CDR2 SNTAGT. The CDR3 loop is CASSDYSRGGNEQFF. The CDR3 region has the DNA TGTGCCAGCAGTGACTACTCCCGCGGAGGTAATGAGCAGTTCTTC.

The CDR3 DNA sequence: TGTGCCAGCAGTCCCCTAGGGACTAGCGGGGGTTTGACAGATACGCAGTATTTT. This codes for CASSPLGTSGGLTDTQYF. The chain is built from TRBV28 and TRBJ2-3; 14 nucleotides agree with TRBD2. The V gene end was trimmed by 5 bases and the J gene end by 3 bases; junction bases not matched to a gene: 10. The length of the CDR3 is 18 residues. The germline CDR1 and CDR2 sequences are MDHEN and SYDVKM.

On this clonotype itself: A much more abundant neighbour one base away suggests this may be a read error. The chain carries TRBV5-1 and TRBJ2-7; 7 positions match TRBD2. Unmatched junction bases numbered 7, after V lost 3 bases and J lost 4 bases. Germline CDR1 reads SGHRS; CDR2 reads YFSETQ. The length of the CDR3 is 14 residues. The CDR3 sequence is CASSSERGRYEQYF. The CDR3 DNA follows: TGCGCCAGCAGCTCCGAGCGGGGTAGATACGAGCAGTACTTC. Looking up the rest from reference TRBV5-1 and TRBJ2-7 gives the full variable domain: KAGVTQTPRYLIKTRGQQVTLSCSPISGHRSVSWYQQTPGQGLQFLFEYFSETQRNKGNFPGRFSGRQFSNSRSEMNVSTLELGDSALYLCASSSERGRYEQYFGPGTRLTVT.

The V call is TRBV20-1, the J call TRBJ2-7; 10 bases are shared with TRBD1. This CDR3 spans 13 amino acids. Trimming removed 7 bases from V and 6 bases from J; junction bases left unmatched: 9. CDR1 and CDR2 from the germline V gene are DFQATT and SNEGSKA (reference sequence). CDR3 residues: CSVSGQGPGEQYF. CDR3 sequence (DNA): TGCAGTGTGTCGGGACAGGGGCCCGGCGAGCAGTACTTC.

This clonotype was seen more than once but under ten times. V usage is TRBV2 and J usage is TRBJ2-1; possible D gene TRBD1, 6 bases. The CDR3 has 14 residues. Germline CDR1 SNHLY, CDR2 FYNNEI. Trimming stripped 5 bases from V and 8 bases from J, with 16 bases between. The CDR3 reads CASSLDSSKDEQFF. For the CDR3, the DNA is TGTGCCAGCAGTCTGGACAGTAGCAAGGATGAGCAGTTCTTC.

This clonotype was found once. The chain carries TRBV7-2 and TRBJ1-5; D is perhaps TRBD1 (6 bases). The CDR3 totals 14 residues. Germline V gene sequence: CDR1 SGHTA, CDR2 FQGNSA. V was shortened by 7 bases and J by 6 bases, with 16 bases between the two germline ends. The CDR3 spells CASTPGGGSQPQHF. In DNA form, the CDR3 reads TGTGCCAGCACCCCGGGGGGCGGGAGTCAGCCCCAGCATTTT.

This clonotype came up a few times. The chain links TRBV2 to TRBJ1-1; 7 positions match TRBD1. CDR1 is SNHLY and CDR2 is FYNNEI in the germline V gene. The CDR3 spans 14 residues. Germline trimming cut 3 bases from V and 0 bases from J; bases unmatched to any gene: 1. CDR3 residues: CASSDTGVNTEAFF. The CDR3 DNA reads TGTGCCAGCAGTGATACAGGGGTGAACACTGAAGCTTTCTTT.

The rearrangement joins TRBV7-3 to TRBJ2-5; D is possibly TRBD1 or TRBD2 (5 bases each). Germline CDR1 and CDR2: SGHTA and FQGTGA. The CDR3 runs 13 residues. V shed 2 bases and J shed 5 bases, with 9 bases lying between them. CDR3: CASSLVGTETQYF. The CDR3 DNA sequence: TGTGCCAGCAGCTTAGTGGGGACGGAGACCCAGTACTTC.